Reported below is one TCR beta chain. These data originate in a study of blood T cell repertoires in COVID-19. V was cut by 1 base and J by 2 bases, with 6 bases left in between. CDR1 and CDR2 from the germline V gene are SGHTS and YDEGEE. The CDR3 sequence is 13 residues long. The method was immunoSEQ multiplex PCR; TCRdb's version includes in-frame clones alone and lacks a portion of them. The repertoire holds approximately 200,000 clones, with around 84% as singletons. Enrolment of Seattle patients took place during active infection, and they were followed longitudinally. The chain uses TRBV5-8 and TRBJ2-5; D call uncertain. The clonotype comes from a woman older than 75 with COVID-19, enrolled during active disease. The sample taken for sequencing was peripheral blood. The DNA of the CDR3 is TGTGCCAGCAGCTTGACAGCTCAAGAGACCCAGTACTTC. It specifies CASSLTAQETQYF.